This T cell receptor beta chain originates from a study of blood T cell repertoires in COVID-19. Study-wide context: The recovered donors of Cohort 3 showed two negative PCRs, clearance, or symptom resolution. COVID-19 samples, acute and convalescent, were from the United States, Italy and Spain.

The CDR3 runs to 15 residues. Germline V gene lookup returns CDR1 SGHRS and CDR2 YFSETQ. V gave up 0 bases and J gave up 1 base, with 10 bases separating them. The data were produced by immunoSEQ multiplex PCR, yet TCRdb's version contains in-frame clones alone and is incomplete. Counted here are 330,000 or so clones, about 90% occurring once; the ten biggest clones make up approximately 1.9%. The receptor's source is a man aged 40-49 years in a cohort exposed to, infected with or recovered from COVID-19 (not recorded which). The sample consisted of PBMCs or T cells enriched from blood (not recorded which). The V and J genes are TRBV5-1 and TRBJ1-1, with D possibly TRBD1 on 6 matching bases. The CDR3 coding sequence is TGCGCCAGCAGCTTGGAACGGACAGAGAACACTGAAGCTTTCTTT. This codes for CASSLERTENTEAFF.